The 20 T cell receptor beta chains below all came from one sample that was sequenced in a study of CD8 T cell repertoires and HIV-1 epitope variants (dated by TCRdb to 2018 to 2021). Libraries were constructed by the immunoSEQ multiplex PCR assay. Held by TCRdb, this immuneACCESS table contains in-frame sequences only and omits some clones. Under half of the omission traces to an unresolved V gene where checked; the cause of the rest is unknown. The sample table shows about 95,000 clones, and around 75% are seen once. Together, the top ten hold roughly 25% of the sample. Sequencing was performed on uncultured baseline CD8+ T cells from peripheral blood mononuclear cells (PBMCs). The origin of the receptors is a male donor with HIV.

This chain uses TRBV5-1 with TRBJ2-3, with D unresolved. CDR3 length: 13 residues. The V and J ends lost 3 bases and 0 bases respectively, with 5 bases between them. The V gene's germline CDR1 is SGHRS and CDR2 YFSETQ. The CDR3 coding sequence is TGCGCCAGCAGCTCAACGAGCACAGATACGCAGTATTTT. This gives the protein CASSSTSTDTQYF.

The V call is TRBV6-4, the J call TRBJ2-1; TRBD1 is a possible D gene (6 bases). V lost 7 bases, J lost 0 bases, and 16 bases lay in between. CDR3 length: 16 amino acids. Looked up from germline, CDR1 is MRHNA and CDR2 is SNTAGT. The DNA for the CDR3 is TGTGCCAGCAAGGAACAGGGAAGTCTCTCCTACAATGAGCAGTTCTTC. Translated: CASKEQGSLSYNEQFF.

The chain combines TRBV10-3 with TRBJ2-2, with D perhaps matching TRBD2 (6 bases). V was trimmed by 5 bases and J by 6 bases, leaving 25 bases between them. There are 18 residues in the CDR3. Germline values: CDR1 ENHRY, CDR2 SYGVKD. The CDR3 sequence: CAISSGTPLRVGSGELFF. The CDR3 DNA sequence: TGTGCCATCAGTAGTGGGACTCCTCTACGGGTGGGTTCCGGGGAGCTGTTTTTT.

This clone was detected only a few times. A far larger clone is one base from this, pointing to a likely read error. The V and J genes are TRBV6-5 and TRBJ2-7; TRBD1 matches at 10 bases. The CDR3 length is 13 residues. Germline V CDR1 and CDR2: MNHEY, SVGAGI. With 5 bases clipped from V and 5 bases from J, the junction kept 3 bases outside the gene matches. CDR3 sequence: CASSRQGANEQYF. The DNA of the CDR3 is TGTGCCAGCAGTCGACAGGGGGCCAACGAGCAGTACTTC.

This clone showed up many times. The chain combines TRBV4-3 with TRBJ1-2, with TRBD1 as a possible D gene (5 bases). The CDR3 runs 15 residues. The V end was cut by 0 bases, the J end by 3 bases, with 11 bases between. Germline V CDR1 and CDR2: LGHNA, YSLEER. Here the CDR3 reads CASSQERGAHYGYTF. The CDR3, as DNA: TGCGCCAGCAGCCAAGAACGAGGGGCCCACTATGGCTACACCTTC.

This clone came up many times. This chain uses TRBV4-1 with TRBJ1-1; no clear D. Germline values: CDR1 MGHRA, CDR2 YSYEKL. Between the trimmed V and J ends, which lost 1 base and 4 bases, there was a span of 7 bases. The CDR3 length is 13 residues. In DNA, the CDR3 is TGCGCCAGCAGCCAAGGAGGGAGCACTGAAGCTTTCTTT. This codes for CASSQGGSTEAFF.

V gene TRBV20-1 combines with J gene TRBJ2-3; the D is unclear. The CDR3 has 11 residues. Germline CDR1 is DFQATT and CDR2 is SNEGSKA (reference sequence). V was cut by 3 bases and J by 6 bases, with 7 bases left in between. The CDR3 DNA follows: TGCAGTGCTAGGCCCCGGGATACGCAGTATTTT. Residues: CSARPRDTQYF.

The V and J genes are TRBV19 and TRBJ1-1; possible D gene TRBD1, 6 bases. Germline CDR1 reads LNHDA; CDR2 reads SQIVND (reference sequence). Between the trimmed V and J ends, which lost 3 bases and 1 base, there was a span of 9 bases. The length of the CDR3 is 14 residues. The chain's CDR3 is CASSIRGANTEAFF. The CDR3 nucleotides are TGTGCCAGTAGTATCCGGGGGGCGAACACTGAAGCTTTCTTT. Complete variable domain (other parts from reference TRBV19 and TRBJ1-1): DGGITQSPKYLFRKEGQNVTLSCEQNLNHDAMYWYRQDPGQGLRLIYYSQIVNDFQKGDIAEGYSVSREKKESFPLTVTSAQKNPTAFYLCASSIRGANTEAFFGQGTRLTVV.

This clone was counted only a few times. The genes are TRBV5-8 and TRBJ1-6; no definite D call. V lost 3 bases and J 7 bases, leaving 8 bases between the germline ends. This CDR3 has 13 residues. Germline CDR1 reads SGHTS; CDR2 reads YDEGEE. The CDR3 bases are TGTGCCAGCAGCTCGGAAGCGAATTCACCCCTCCACTTT. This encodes CASSSEANSPLHF.

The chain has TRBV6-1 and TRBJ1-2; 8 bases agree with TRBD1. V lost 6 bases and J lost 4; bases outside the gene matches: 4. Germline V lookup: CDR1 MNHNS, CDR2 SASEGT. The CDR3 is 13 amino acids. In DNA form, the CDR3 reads TGTGCCAGCAGCCTAGACAGGGGCTATGGCTACACCTTC. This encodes CASSLDRGYGYTF.

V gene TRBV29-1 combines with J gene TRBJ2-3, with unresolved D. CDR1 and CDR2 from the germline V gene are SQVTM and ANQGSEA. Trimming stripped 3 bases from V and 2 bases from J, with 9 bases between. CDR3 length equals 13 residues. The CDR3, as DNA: TGCAGCGTTGAGGGCCTCGCCACAGATACGCAGTATTTT. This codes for CSVEGLATDTQYF.

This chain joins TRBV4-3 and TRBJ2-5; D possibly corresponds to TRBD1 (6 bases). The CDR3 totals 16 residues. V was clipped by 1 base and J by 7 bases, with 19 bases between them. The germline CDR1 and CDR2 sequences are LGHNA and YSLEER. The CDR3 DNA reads TGCGCCAGCAGCCAAGTGGGGTCGGACAGATACGGGACCCAGTACTTC. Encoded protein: CASSQVGSDRYGTQYF.

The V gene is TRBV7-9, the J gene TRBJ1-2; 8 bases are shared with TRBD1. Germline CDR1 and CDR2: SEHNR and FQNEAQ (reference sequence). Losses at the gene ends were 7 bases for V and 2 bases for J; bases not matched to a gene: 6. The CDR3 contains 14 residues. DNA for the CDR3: TGTGCCAGCATGAAGGGACAGGAGAACTATGGCTACACCTTC. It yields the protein CASMKGQENYGYTF.

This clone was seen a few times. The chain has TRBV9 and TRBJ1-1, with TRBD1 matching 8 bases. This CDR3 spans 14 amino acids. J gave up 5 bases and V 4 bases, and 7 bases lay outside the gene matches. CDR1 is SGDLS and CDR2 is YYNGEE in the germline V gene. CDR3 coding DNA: TGTGCCAGCAGCCCTACAGGGGGAGGTACTGAAGCTTTCTTT. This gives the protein CASSPTGGGTEAFF.

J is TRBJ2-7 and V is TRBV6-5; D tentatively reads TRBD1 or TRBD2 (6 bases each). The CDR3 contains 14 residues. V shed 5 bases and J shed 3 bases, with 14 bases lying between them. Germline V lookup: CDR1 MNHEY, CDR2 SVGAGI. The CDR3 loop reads CASSNFKGGYEQYF. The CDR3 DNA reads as TGTGCCAGCAGTAACTTTAAGGGGGGCTACGAGCAGTACTTC.

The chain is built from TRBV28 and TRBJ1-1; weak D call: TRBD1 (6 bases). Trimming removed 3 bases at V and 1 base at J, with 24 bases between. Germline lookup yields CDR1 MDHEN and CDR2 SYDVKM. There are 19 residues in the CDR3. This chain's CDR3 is CASSLGVSTWGPSNTEAFF. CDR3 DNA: TGTGCCAGCAGTTTGGGGGTTTCGACCTGGGGGCCTTCGAACACTGAAGCTTTCTTT.

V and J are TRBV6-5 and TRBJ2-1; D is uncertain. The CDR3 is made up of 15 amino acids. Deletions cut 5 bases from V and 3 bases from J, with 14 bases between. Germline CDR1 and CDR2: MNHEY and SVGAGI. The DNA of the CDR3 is TGTGCCAGCAGTCGACTCCTACAGAGCTACAATGAGCAGTTCTTC. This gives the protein CASSRLLQSYNEQFF.

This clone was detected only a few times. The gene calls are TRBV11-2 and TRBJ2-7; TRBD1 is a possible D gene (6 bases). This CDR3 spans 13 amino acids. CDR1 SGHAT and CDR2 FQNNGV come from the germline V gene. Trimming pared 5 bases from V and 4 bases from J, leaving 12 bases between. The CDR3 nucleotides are TGTGCCAGCAGCCCCGCACAGGGATACGAGCAGTACTTC. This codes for CASSPAQGYEQYF.

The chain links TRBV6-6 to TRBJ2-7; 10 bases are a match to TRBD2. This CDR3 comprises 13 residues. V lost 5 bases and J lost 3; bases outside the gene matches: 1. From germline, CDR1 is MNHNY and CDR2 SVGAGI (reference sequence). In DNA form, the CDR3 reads TGTGCCAGCAGTGTAGCGGGGGGCTACGAGCAGTACTTC. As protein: CASSVAGGYEQYF.

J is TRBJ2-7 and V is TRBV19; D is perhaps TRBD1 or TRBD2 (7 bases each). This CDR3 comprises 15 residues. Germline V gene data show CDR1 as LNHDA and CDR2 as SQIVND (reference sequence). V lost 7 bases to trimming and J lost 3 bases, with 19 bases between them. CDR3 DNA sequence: TGTGCCAGTACCCCCAGCGGGGACAGTGGCTACGAGCAGTACTTC. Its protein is CASTPSGDSGYEQYF.